The rows below give T cell receptor beta chains drawn from one sample of a study of T cell responses to AZD1222 COVID-19 vaccine. Generated by immunoSEQ multiplex PCR, the TCRdb table keeps only in-frame clones and is missing some. Counted here are some 180,000 clones, 90% to 95% occurring once; the ten biggest clones make up roughly 1.7%. The input for sequencing was peripheral blood, taken 28 days after the second AZD1222 dose. Receptors originate from an adult who received the AZD1222 COVID-19 vaccine. CDR3s include the opening cysteine and the closing phenylalanine or tryptophan.

TRBJ2-7 | TRBV18 | CASFRTGEGEQYF
TRBJ2-7 | TRBV6-1 | CASSEARNRPPYEQYF
TRBJ1-6 | TRBV3-1/TRBV3-2 | CASSQEKGRNSPLHF
TRBJ1-4 | TRBV6-1 | CASSEPGTPSAEKLFF
TRBJ2-1 | TRBV15 | CATSRDIYNEQFF
TRBJ2-7 | TRBV9 | CASSVDNFRGEQYF
TRBJ2-2 | TRBV18 | CASSPPSGQPRAGTGELFF
TRBJ2-7 | TRBV19 | CASSIGPAGTSYEQYF
TRBJ1-5 | TRBV5-1 | CASSLVPGHQPQHF
TRBJ2-7 | TRBV7-9 | CASSLGTGGSYEQYF
TRBJ2-2 | TRBV28 | CASSLWQQNTGELFF
TRBJ2-5 | TRBV24-1 | CATSDPRAQETQYF
TRBJ1-4 | TRBV2 | CASSANRGGGEKLFF